What follows are 27 T cell receptor beta chains derived from one specimen sequenced in a study of CD8+ T cells in alopecia areata. RNA was extracted and reverse transcribed into cDNA as the sequencing template. Using immunoSEQ multiplex PCR, the repertoire was profiled, and TCRdb retains in-frame clones only, with some absent. The sample lists around 150,000 clones; 65% were seen once. Noted treatment: oral pan-JAK inhibitor, 5-10 mg twice daily. This material consisted of CD4+ T cells sorted from blood, taken at week 4, from a patient treated with tofacitinib. The receptors originated from a human donor with alopecia areata.

V and J are TRBV30 and TRBJ2-7, with no clear D. This CDR3 contains 12 residues. The V and J ends lost 3 bases and 5 bases respectively, with 11 bases between them. Germline lookup yields CDR1 GTSNPN and CDR2 SVGIG (reference sequence). CDR3 protein: CAWSGGGDEQYF. CDR3 nucleotides: TGTGCCTGGAGCGGCGGTGGGGACGAGCAGTACTTC.

The rearrangement uses TRBV6-4 and TRBJ1-1; D remains unclear. The CDR3 covers 14 residues. Looked up from germline, CDR1 is MRHNA and CDR2 is SNTAGT. Trimming took 4 bases from V and 0 from J, leaving 9 bases between them. Written as DNA, the CDR3 is TGTGCCAGCAGTGTTGAGTTCATGAACACTGAAGCTTTCTTT. Translated, it gives CASSVEFMNTEAFF.

The chain links TRBV30 to TRBJ1-1; D gene unclear. V was pared by 3 bases and J by 0 bases, with 8 bases between. This CDR3 contains 13 residues. The germline V gene has CDR1 GTSNPN and CDR2 SVGIG (reference sequence). Here the CDR3 reads CAWRGSLNTEAFF. DNA of the CDR3: TGTGCCTGGAGGGGGAGTTTGAACACTGAAGCTTTCTTT.

The CDR3 DNA follows: TGCGCCAGCAGCTTGGGAGACAGCTCGCAAGGGGAGACCCAGTACTTC. Residues: CASSLGDSSQGETQYF. The rearrangement joins TRBV5-1 to TRBJ2-5, with D possibly being TRBD1 (5 bases). Per germline, CDR1 SGHRS and CDR2 YFSETQ. The CDR3 spans 16 residues. Deletions cut 0 bases from V and 5 bases from J, with 17 bases between.

The chain joins TRBV7-9 to TRBJ1-4, with TRBD1 as a possible D gene (5 bases). Between the trimmed V and J ends, which lost 0 bases and 12 bases, there was a span of 17 bases. CDR1 and CDR2 (germline): SEHNR, FQNEAQ (reference sequence). This CDR3 has 15 amino acids. The CDR3 loop is CASSLAGSGPRELFF. The CDR3 region has the DNA TGTGCCAGCAGCTTAGCGGGTTCTGGGCCCAGGGAACTGTTTTTT.

The gene calls are TRBV7-2 and TRBJ1-6, with 8 bases fitting TRBD1. The J segment lost 4 bases and the V segment lost 5 bases, leaving 7 bases of the junction unmatched. Per germline, CDR1 SGHTA and CDR2 FQGNSA. The CDR3 loop spans 16 amino acids. The CDR3 DNA is TGTGCCAGCAGCGCGCGGACAGGGTCGTATAATTCACCCCTCCACTTT. Protein sequence: CASSARTGSYNSPLHF. The full variable domain, in which reference TRBV7-2 and TRBJ1-6 provide the parts outside the CDR3, is GAGVSQSPSNKVTEKGKDVELRCDPISGHTALYWYRQSLGQGLEFLIYFQGNSAPDKSGLPSDRFSAERTGGSVSTLTIQRTQQEDSAVYLCASSARTGSYNSPLHFGNGTRLTVT.

The table lists this clone with a few counts. This sequence joins TRBV4-3 and TRBJ2-3, with a possible D match to TRBD2 (6 bases). Germline assignment: CDR1 LGHNA and CDR2 YSLEER. With 4 bases removed from V and 8 bases from J, the gap between germline ends came to 10 bases. This CDR3 is built from 12 residues. CDR3 nucleotide sequence: TGCGCCAGCAGCCCCGCCGGGGGTACGCAGTATTTT. Encoded protein: CASSPAGGTQYF.

The chain recombines TRBV5-6 with TRBJ2-5; TRBD2 agrees at 11 bases. The CDR3 contains 16 residues. The trim removed 3 bases at V and 2 bases at J, leaving 6 bases unmatched. Germline V gene sequence: CDR1 SGHDT, CDR2 YYEEEE. The CDR3 DNA sequence: TGTGCCAGCAGCTCCACGGGACTAGCGGATCAAGAGACCCAGTACTTC. As protein: CASSSTGLADQETQYF.

The V call is TRBV4-1, the J call TRBJ2-1; no clear D. This CDR3 spans 18 amino acids. Germline V gene sequence: CDR1 MGHRA, CDR2 YSYEKL. V shed 4 bases and J shed 0 bases, with 19 bases lying between them. The CDR3, as DNA: TGCGCCAGCAGCCCTATTCAAATGGGGATGAGCTCCTACAATGAGCAGTTCTTC. Translated, it gives CASSPIQMGMSSYNEQFF.

This chain links TRBV30 with TRBJ2-2; TRBD1 matches at 12 bases. Trimming at V came to 7 bases and at J to 6 bases, leaving 12 bases not matched to a gene. CDR3 length: 16 residues. CDR1 and CDR2 from the germline V gene are GTSNPN and SVGIG (reference sequence). The DNA of the CDR3 is TGTGCCTCTCGGGGACAGGGGGCTTCGGTGGCCGGGGAGCTGTTTTTT. It specifies CASRGQGASVAGELFF.

This chain uses TRBV4-3 with TRBJ1-1; D is unclear. CDR1 is LGHNA and CDR2 is YSLEER in the germline V gene. The CDR3 contains 13 residues. Trimming pared 3 bases from V and 2 bases from J, leaving 7 bases between. The CDR3 bases are TGCGCCAGCAGCCAGGGATCAAACACTGAAGCTTTCTTT. This translates into CASSQGSNTEAFF.

The V call is TRBV4-2, the J call TRBJ2-3, with 9 bases aligning to TRBD2. This CDR3 has 15 residues. Germline trimming cut 1 base from V and 4 bases from J; bases unmatched to any gene: 3. Germline V gives CDR1 LGHNA, CDR2 YNFKEQ. In DNA, the CDR3 is TGTGCCAGCAGCCAAGTGGCGGGGGGGCCAGATACGCAGTATTTT. Its translation: CASSQVAGGPDTQYF.

This chain links TRBV30 with TRBJ1-5, with D hard to call. The CDR3 extends over 13 amino acids. Germline lookup yields CDR1 GTSNPN and CDR2 SVGIG (reference sequence). V shed 0 bases and J shed 5 bases, with 8 bases lying between them. The CDR3 bases are TGTGCCTGGAGTGTACTACCTTATCAGCCCCAGCATTTT. Its translation is CAWSVLPYQPQHF.

The chain carries TRBV29-1 and TRBJ2-5, with TRBD1 matching over 12 bases. This CDR3 region has 14 residues. The germline V gene encodes CDR1 SQVTM and CDR2 ANQGSEA. With 6 bases clipped from V and 4 bases from J, the junction kept 6 bases outside the gene matches. CDR3 sequence reads: CSVGQGANLETQYF. The CDR3 DNA sequence: TGCAGCGTGGGACAGGGGGCGAATCTAGAGACCCAGTACTTC.

This clone has more than one count but fewer than ten. The J gene is TRBJ2-1, the V gene TRBV10-3, with D tentatively TRBD2 (6 bases). V lost 4 bases and J lost 8, with 15 bases in between. The CDR3 has 14 amino acids. Germline lookup yields CDR1 ENHRY and CDR2 SYGVKD. This CDR3 reads CAISGKLANHEQFF. DNA of the CDR3: TGTGCCATCAGTGGGAAACTAGCAAACCATGAGCAGTTCTTC.

This chain links TRBV2 with TRBJ1-2; D not resolved. The CDR3 length is 12 residues. Germline V lookup: CDR1 SNHLY, CDR2 FYNNEI. V lost 5 bases and J lost 5, with 9 bases in between. The CDR3 here is CASSSYGYGYTF. The CDR3 coding sequence is TGTGCCAGCAGTAGCTATGGGTATGGCTACACCTTC.

The chain joins TRBV27 to TRBJ2-7; 7 bases fit TRBD2. V gave up 3 bases and J gave up 2 bases; unmatched junction bases: 4. This CDR3 spans 14 amino acids. Germline V gene data show CDR1 as MNHEY and CDR2 as SMNVEV (reference sequence). CDR3 sequence: CASSLTSSTYEQYF. Written as DNA, the CDR3 is TGTGCCAGCAGTTTGACTAGCTCTACCTACGAGCAGTACTTC.

This rearrangement joins TRBV6-5 to TRBJ2-5, with TRBD2 identical over 9 bases. CDR1 and CDR2 from the germline V gene are MNHEY and SVGAGI. CDR3 length: 16 residues. V shed 1 base and J 3 bases; nucleotides not matched to a gene: 6. The CDR3 DNA reads TGTGCCAGCAGTTACTTGCGGGGGGGAGCTGAAGAGACCCAGTACTTC. It is translated as CASSYLRGGAEETQYF.

This rearrangement joins TRBV30 to TRBJ1-5, with 7 bases matching TRBD1. CDR3 length equals 13 residues. Trimming cost V 8 bases and J 6 bases; bases outside gene matches: 10. Per germline, CDR1 GTSNPN and CDR2 SVGIG (reference sequence). The CDR3 reads CASQGDYGQPQHF. The CDR3 DNA reads as TGTGCCAGTCAGGGGGACTACGGTCAGCCCCAGCATTTT.

V usage is TRBV29-1 and J usage is TRBJ1-2, with 9 nucleotides matching TRBD1. Germline V gene sequence: CDR1 SQVTM, CDR2 ANQGSEA. The CDR3 has 13 amino acids. The V gene end was trimmed by 6 bases and the J gene end by 8 bases; junction bases not matched to a gene: 10. This CDR3 reads CSVLRDRVGGYTF. The CDR3 DNA reads as TGCAGCGTCCTCCGGGACAGGGTTGGCGGCTACACCTTC.

This rearrangement joins TRBV30 to TRBJ2-1; D uncertain. V shed 5 bases and J shed 0 bases, with 11 bases lying between them. CDR3 length: 14 residues. From germline, CDR1 is GTSNPN and CDR2 SVGIG (reference sequence). The CDR3 nucleotides are TGTGCCTGGGCGGCGCCAAGCTCCTACAATGAGCAGTTCTTC. Translation gives CAWAAPSSYNEQFF.

This clone appeared a few times. This chain connects TRBV30 to TRBJ2-2; D uncertain. Trimming left V 1 base short and J 4 bases short, with 10 bases between. Germline-derived CDR1 and CDR2 are GTSNPN and SVGIG (reference sequence). The CDR3 has 14 amino acids. In nucleotides, the CDR3 is TGTGCCTGGAGTGAGGACGCTGCCACCGGGGAGCTGTTTTTT. Encoded protein: CAWSEDAATGELFF.

The chain links TRBV5-8 to TRBJ2-7, with D tentatively TRBD1 or TRBD2 (5 bases each). CDR1 is SGHTS, CDR2 YDEGEE, per germline. CDR3 length: 15 amino acids. Between the trimmed V and J ends, which lost 4 bases and 5 bases, there was a span of 19 bases. Here the CDR3 reads CASSIGASSLNEQYF. In DNA, the CDR3 is TGTGCCAGCAGCATCGGGGCTAGCAGCCTTAACGAGCAGTACTTC.

This clone was detected only a few times. The chain uses TRBV29-1 and TRBJ2-3; the D is unclear. Germline V gives CDR1 SQVTM, CDR2 ANQGSEA. Trimming shortened V by 5 bases and J by 1 base, and 7 bases separated the two germline ends. CDR3 size: 12 residues. The CDR3 DNA reads as TGCAGCGTTTCGCAGGGCACAGATACGCAGTATTTT. Translated: CSVSQGTDTQYF.

The chain is built from TRBV6-5 and TRBJ2-3; D might be TRBD1 (7 bases). Trimming took off 10 bases at V and 1 base at J, with 15 bases between the two ends. Germline CDR1 MNHEY, CDR2 SVGAGI. CDR3 length: 14 residues. The DNA of the CDR3 is TGTGCCACCGCAGGGGGAGGTCGCACAGATACGCAGTATTTT. This codes for CATAGGGRTDTQYF.

V gene TRBV30 combines with J gene TRBJ2-7, with 8 nucleotides matching TRBD1. This CDR3 has 13 residues. Germline V gene data show CDR1 as GTSNPN and CDR2 as SVGIG (reference sequence). J was trimmed by 3 bases and V by 6 bases; bases with no gene match: 7. In DNA form, the CDR3 reads TGTGCCTGTACCGTTGACAGGGGCTACGAGCAGTACTTC. Translating gives CACTVDRGYEQYF.

This chain uses TRBV11-2 with TRBJ2-5; D remains unclear. With the DNA end fitting TRBJ2-7 better, the J assignment may be wrong. The CDR3 totals 15 residues. CDR1 and CDR2 from the germline V gene are SGHAT and FQNNGV. As DNA, the CDR3 is TGTGCCAGCAGCTTAGCCGGCGTAAGGGCCTACGAGCAGTACTTC. Amino acid sequence: CASSLAGVRAYEQYF.